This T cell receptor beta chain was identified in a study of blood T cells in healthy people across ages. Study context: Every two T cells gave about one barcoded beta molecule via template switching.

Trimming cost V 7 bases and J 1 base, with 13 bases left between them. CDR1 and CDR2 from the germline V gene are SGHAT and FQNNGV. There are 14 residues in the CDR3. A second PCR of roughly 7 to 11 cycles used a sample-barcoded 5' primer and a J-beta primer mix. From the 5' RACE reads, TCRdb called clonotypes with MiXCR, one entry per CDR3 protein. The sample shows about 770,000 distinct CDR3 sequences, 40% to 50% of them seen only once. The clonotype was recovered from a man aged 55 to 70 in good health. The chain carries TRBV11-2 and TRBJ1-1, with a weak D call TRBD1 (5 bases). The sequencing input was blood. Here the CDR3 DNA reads TGTGCCAGCACCGGGGCAGGCCCGAACACTGAAGCTTTCTTT. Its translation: CASTGAGPNTEAFF.